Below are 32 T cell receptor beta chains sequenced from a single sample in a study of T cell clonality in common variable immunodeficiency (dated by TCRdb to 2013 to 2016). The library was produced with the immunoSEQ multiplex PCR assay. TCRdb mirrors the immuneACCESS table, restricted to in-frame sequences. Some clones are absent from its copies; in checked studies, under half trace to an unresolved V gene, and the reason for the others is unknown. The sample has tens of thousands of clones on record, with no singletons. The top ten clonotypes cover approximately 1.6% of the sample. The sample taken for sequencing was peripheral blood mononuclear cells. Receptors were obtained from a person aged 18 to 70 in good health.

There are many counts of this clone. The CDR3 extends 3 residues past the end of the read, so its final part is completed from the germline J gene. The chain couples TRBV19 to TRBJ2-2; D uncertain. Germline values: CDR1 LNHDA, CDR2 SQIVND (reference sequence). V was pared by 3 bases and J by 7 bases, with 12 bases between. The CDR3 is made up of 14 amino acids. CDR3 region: CASSMPPVSGELFF. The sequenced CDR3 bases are TGTGCCAGTAGTATGCCGCCAGTGAGCGGGGAG.

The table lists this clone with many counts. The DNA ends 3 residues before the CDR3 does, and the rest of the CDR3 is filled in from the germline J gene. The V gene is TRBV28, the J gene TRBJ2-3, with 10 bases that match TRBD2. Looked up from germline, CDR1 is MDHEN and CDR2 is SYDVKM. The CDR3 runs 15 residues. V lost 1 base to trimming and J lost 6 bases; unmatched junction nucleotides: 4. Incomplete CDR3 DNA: TGTGCCAGCAGTTTATCGACTAGCGGGCGGGATACG. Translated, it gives CASSLSTSGRDT. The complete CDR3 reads CASSLSTSGRDTQYF.

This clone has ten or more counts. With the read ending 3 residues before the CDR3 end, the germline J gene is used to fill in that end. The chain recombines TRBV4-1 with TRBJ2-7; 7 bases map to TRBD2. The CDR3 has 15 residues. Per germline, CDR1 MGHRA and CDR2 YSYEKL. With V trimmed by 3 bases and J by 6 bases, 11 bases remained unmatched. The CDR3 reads CASSHPGRTRGEQYF. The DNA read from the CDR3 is TGCGCCAGCAGCCATCCTGGTAGGACTAGGGGCGAG.

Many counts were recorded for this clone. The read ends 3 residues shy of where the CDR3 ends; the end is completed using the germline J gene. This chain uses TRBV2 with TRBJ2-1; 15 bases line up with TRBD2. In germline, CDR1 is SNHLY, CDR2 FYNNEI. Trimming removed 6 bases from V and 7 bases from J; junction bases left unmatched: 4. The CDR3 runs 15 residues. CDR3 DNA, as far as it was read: TGTGCCAGCAGCGTCGGGACTAGCGGGAGGAATGAG. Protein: CASSVGTSGRNE. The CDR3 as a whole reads CASSVGTSGRNEQFF.

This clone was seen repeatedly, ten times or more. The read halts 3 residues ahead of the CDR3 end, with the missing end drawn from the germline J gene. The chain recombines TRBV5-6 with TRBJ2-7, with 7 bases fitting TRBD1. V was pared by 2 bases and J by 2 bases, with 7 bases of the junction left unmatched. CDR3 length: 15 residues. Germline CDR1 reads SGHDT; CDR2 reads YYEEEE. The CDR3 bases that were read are TGTGCCAGCAGCTTACGGACAGGACTCCCCTACGAG. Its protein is CASSLRTGLPYE. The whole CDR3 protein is CASSLRTGLPYEQYF.

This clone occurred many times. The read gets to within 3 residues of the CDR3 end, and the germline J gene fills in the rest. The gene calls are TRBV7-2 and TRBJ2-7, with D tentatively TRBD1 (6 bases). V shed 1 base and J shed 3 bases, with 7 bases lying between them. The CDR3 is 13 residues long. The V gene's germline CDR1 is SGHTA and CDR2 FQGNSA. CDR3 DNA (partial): TGTGCCAGCAGCTTAGGCAGGGGCTACGAG. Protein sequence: CASSLGRGYE. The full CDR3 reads CASSLGRGYEQYF.

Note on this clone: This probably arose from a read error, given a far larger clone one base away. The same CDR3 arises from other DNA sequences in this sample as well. The CDR3 sequence: CASSPPGTGYETQYF. The covered CDR3 bases are TGTGCCAGCTCCCCACCCGGGACAGGGTACGAGACC. The genes are TRBV18 and TRBJ2-5; 9 bases match TRBD1. The CDR3 goes on 3 residues after the read ends, and that part is filled in from the germline J gene. Germline V gene sequence: CDR1 KGHSH, CDR2 LQKENI. The CDR3 is 15 amino acids.

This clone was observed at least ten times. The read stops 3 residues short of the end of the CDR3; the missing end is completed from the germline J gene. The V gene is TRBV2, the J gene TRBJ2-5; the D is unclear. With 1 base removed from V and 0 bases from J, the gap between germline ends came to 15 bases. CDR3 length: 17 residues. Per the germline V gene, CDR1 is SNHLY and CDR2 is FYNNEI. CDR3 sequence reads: CASSEGVRAVYQETQYF. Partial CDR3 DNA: TGTGCCAGCAGTGAAGGTGTAAGGGCAGTGTACCAAGAGACC.

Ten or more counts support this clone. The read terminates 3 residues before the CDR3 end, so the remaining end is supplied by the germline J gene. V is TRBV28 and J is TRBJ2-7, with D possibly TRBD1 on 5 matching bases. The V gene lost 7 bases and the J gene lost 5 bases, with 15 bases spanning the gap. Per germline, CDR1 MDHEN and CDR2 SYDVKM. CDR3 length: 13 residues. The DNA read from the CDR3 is TGTGCCAGCAACCAGGGTGCACAGAACGAG. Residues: CASNQGAQNE. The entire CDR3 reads CASNQGAQNEQYF.

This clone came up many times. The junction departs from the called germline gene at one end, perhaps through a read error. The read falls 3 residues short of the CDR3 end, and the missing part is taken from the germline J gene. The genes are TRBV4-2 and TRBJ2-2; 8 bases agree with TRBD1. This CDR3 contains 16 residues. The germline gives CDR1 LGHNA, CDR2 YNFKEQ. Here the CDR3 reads CASSQPTGGGTGELFF. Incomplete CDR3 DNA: TGCGCCAGCAGCCAACCTACAGGGGGAGGCACCGGGGAG.

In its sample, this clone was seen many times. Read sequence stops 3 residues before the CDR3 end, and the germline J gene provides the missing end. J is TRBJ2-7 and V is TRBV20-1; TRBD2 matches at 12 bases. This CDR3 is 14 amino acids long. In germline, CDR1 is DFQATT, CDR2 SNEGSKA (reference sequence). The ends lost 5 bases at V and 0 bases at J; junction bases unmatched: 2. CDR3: CSARTSGNSYEQYF. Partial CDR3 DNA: TGCAGTGCTCGGACTAGCGGGAACTCCTACGAG.

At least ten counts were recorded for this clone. Incomplete CDR3 DNA: TGTGCCAGCAGCTTAGGATCAGGGCGTCGGGAGACC. Encoded protein: CASSLGSGRRET. Given in full, the CDR3 is CASSLGSGRRETQYF. This sequence joins TRBV7-9 and TRBJ2-5; D is possibly TRBD1 (5 bases). The read terminates 3 residues ahead of where the CDR3 ends, so the germline J gene completes it. This CDR3 contains 15 residues. The germline gives CDR1 SEHNR, CDR2 FQNEAQ (reference sequence). V was clipped by 1 base and J by 5 bases, with 14 bases between them.

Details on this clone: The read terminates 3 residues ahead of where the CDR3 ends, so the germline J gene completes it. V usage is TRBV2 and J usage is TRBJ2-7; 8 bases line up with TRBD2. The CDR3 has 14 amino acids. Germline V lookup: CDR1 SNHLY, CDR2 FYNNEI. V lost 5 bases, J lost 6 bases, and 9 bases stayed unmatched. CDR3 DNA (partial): TGTGCCAGCAGTCCCCGGGGGGGCCCTGGCGAG. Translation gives CASSPRGGPGE. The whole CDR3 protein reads CASSPRGGPGEQYF.

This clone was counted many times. CDR3 amino acids: CASSLARGETQYF. Partial CDR3 DNA: TGTGCCAGTAGTTTGGCCAGGGGGGAGACC. V and J are TRBV19 and TRBJ2-5; 7 bases are a match to TRBD1. The read terminates 3 residues ahead of where the CDR3 ends, so the germline J gene completes it. The length of the CDR3 is 13 residues. Trimming at V came to 5 bases and at J to 5 bases, leaving 5 bases not matched to a gene. CDR1 and CDR2 (germline): LNHDA, SQIVND (reference sequence).

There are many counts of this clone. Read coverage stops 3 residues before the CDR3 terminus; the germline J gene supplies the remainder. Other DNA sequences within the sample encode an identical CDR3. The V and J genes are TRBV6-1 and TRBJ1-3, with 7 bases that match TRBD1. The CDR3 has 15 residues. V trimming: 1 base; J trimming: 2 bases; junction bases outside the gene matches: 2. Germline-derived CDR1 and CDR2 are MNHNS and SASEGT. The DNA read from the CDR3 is TGTGCCAGCAGTGAAGGACAGGGCCCTGGAAACACC. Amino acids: CASSEGQGPGNT. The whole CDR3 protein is CASSEGQGPGNTIYF.

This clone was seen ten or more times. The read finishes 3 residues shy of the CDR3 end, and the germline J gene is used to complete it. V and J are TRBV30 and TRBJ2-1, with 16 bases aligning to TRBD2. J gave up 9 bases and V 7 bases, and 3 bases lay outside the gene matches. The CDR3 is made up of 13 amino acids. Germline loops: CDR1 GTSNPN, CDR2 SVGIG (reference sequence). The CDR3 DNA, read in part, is TGTGCCTTCGGGACTAGCGGGAGGGCTGAG. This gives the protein CAFGTSGRAE. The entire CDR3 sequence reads CAFGTSGRAEQFF. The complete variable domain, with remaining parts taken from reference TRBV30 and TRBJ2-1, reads SQTIHQWPATLVQPVGSPLSLECTVEGTSNPNLYWYRQAAGRGLQLLFYSVGIGQISSEVPQNLSASRPQDRQFILSSKKLLLSDSGFYLCAFGTSGRAEQFFGPGTRLTVL.

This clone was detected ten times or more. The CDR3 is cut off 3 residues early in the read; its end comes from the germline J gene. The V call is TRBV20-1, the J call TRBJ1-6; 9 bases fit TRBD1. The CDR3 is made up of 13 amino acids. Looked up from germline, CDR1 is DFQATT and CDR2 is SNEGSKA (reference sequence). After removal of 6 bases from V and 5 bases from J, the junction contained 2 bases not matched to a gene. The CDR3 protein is CSARDRDNSPLHF. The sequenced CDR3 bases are TGCAGTGCACGGGACAGGGATAATTCACCC.

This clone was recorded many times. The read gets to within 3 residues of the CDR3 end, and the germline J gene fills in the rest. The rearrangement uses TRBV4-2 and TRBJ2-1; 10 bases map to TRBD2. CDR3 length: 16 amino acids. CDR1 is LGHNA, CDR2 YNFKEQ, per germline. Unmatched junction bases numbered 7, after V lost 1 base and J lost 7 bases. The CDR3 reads CASSQGIAGGFNEQFF. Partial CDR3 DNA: TGTGCCAGCAGCCAAGGTATAGCGGGAGGATTTAATGAG.

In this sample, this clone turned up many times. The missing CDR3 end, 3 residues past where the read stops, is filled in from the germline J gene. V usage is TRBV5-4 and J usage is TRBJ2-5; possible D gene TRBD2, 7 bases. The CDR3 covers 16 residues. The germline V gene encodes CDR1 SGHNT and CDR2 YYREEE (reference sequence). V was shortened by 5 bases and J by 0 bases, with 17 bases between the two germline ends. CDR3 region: CASSSKGGAYQETQYF. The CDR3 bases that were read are TGTGCCAGCAGTTCTAAAGGGGGGGCCTACCAAGAGACC.

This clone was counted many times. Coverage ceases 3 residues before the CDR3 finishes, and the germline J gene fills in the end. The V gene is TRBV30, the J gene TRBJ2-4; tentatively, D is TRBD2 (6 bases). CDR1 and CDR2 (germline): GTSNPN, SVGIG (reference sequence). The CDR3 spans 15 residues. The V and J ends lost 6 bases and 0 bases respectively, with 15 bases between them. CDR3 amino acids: CACKSEGIAKNIQYF. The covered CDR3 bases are TGTGCCTGCAAATCGGAGGGGATAGCCAAAAACATT. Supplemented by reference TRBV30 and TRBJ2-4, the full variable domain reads SQTIHQWPATLVQPVGSPLSLECTVEGTSNPNLYWYRQAAGRGLQLLFYSVGIGQISSEVPQNLSASRPQDRQFILSSKKLLLSDSGFYLCACKSEGIAKNIQYFGAGTRLSVL.

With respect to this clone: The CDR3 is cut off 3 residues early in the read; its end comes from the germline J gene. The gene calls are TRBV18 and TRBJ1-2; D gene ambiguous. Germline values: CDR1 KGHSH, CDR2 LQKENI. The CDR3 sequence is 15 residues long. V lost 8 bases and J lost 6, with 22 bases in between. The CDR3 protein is CASALSRGIMDGYTF. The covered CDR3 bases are TGTGCCAGCGCGCTCAGTCGGGGTATAATGGATGGC.

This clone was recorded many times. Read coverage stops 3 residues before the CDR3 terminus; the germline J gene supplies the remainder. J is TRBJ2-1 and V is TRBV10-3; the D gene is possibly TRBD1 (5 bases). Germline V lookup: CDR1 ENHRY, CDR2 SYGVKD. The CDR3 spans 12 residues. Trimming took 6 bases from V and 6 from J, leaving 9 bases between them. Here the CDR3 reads CAIREDTNEQFF. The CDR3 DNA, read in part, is TGTGCCATCAGAGAGGACACCAATGAG.

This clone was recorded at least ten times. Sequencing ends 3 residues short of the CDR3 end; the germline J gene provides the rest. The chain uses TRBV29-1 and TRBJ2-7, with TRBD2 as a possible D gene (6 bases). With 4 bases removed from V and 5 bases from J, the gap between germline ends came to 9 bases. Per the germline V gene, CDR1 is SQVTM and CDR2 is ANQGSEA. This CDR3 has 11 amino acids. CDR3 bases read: TGCAGCGTTGGAGAGCGGGACGAG. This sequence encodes CSVGERDE. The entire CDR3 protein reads CSVGERDEQYF.

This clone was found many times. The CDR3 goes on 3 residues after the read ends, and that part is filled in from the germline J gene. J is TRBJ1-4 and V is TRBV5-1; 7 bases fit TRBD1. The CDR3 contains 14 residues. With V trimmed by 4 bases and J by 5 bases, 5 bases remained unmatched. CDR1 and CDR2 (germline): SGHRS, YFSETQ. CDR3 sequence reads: CASSPGGRNEKLFF. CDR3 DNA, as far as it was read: TGCGCCAGCAGCCCAGGGGGAAGAAATGAAAAA.

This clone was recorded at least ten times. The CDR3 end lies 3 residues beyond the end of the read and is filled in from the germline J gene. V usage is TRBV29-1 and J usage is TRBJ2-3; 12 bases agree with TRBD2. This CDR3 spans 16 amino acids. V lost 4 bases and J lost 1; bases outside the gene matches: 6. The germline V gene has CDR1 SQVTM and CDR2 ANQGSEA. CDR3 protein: CSVGRGTSGRTDTQYF. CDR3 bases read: TGCAGCGTTGGAAGAGGGACTAGCGGGCGCACAGATACG.

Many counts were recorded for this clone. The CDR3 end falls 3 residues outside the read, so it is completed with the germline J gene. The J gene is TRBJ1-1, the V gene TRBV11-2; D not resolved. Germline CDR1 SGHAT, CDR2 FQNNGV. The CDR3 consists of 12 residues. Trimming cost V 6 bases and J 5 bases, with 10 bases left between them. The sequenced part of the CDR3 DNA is TGTGCCAGCAGTAAGGGTTGGACTGAA. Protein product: CASSKGWTE. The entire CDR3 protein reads CASSKGWTEAFF.

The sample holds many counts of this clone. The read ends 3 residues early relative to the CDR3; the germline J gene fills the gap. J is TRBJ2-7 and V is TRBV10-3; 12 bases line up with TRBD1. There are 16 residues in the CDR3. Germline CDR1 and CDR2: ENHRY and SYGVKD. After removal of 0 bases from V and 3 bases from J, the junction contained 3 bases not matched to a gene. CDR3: CAISESGTGGGYEQYF. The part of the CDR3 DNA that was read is TGTGCCATCAGTGAGTCTGGGACAGGGGGCGGCTACGAG.

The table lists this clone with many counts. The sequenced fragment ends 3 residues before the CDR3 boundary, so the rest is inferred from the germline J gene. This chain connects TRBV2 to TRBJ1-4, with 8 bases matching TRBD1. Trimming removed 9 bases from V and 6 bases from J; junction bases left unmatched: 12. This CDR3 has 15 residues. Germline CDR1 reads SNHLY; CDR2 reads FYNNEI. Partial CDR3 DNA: TGTGCCAGTAATCGACAGGGGTCCTATGATGAAAAA. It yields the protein CASNRQGSYDEK. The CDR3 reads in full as CASNRQGSYDEKLFF.

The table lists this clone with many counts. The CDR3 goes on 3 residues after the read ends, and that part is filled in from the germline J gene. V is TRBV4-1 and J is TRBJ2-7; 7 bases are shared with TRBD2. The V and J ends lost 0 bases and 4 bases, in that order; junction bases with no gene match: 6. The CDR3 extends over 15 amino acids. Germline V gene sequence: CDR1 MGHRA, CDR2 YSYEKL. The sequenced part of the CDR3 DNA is TGCGCCAGCAGCCAAGAGTCGCTAGCGGATTACGAG. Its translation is CASSQESLADYE. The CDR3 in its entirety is CASSQESLADYEQYF.

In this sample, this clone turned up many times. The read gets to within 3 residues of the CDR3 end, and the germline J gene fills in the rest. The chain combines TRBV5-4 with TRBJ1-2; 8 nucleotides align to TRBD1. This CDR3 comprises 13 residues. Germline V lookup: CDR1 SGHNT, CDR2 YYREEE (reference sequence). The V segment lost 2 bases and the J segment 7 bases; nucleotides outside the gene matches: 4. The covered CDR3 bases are TGTGCCAGCAGCTTTTCAGGGGGCCTTGGC. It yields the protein CASSFSGGLG. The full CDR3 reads CASSFSGGLGYTF.

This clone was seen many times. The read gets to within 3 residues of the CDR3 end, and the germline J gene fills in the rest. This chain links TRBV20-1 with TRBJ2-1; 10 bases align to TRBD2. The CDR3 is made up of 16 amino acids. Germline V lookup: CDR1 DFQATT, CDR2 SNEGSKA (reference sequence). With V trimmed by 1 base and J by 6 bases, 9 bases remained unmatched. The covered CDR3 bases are TGCAGTGCTAGAGGTAGGGGGCTAGCGGGAGTCAATGAG. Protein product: CSARGRGLAGVNE. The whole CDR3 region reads CSARGRGLAGVNEQFF.

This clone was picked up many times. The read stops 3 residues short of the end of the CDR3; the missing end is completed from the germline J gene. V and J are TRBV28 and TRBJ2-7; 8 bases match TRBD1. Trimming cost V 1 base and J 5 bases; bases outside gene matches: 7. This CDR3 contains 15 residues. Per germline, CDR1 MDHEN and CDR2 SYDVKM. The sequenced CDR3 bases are TGTGCCAGCAGTTTATTAGCAGGGGGCTTAGACGAG. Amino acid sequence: CASSLLAGGLDE. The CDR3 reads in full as CASSLLAGGLDEQYF.